This T cell receptor beta chain came from a study of neurological immune-mediated disorders. Overall study context: Of the approximately 35 patients with multiple sclerosis, some 30 had relapsing-remitting MS, whereas the remaining 3 had secondary progressive MS. Overall study results and limits: Whereas HTLV-1-associated myelopathy showed the most TCR clonal expansion, multiple sclerosis showed the least, with levels below those of healthy controls. The expanded clones of different subjects shared no CDR3 amino acid sequences (suggesting private repertoires in all groups).

PBMCs stored at -80 C, 2 million in total, were the source of the unsorted libraries. TCRdb reprocessed the 5' RACE reads with MiXCR, giving one entry per CDR3 protein. The table has under 75,000 distinct CDR3 sequences, 3% to 4% seen once. This clonotype was seen at least ten times. Its antigen is undetermined. V lost 3 bases to trimming and J lost 0 bases, with 11 bases between them. Germline-derived CDR1 and CDR2 are SQVTM and ANQGSEA. CDR3 length: 15 amino acids. The sequencing sample was made of PBMCs. The genes are TRBV29-1 and TRBJ2-2; D unclear. This TCR derives from a woman aged 55 to 70 with multiple sclerosis. CDR3 bases: TGCAGCGTTGAGGGTAGTGGAACGAACACCGGGGAGCTGTTTTTT. This gives the protein CSVEGSGTNTGELFF.